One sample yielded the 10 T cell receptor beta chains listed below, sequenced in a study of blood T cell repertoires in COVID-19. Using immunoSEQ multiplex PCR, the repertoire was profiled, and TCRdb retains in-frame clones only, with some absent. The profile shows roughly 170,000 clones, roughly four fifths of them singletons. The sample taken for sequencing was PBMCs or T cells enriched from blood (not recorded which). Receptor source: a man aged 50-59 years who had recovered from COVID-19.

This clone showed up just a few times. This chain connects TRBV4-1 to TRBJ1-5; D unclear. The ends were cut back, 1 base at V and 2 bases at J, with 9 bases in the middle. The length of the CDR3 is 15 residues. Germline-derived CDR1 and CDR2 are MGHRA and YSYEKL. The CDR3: CASSQGVQGNQPQHF. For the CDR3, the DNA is TGCGCCAGCAGCCAAGGGGTTCAGGGCAATCAGCCCCAGCATTTT.

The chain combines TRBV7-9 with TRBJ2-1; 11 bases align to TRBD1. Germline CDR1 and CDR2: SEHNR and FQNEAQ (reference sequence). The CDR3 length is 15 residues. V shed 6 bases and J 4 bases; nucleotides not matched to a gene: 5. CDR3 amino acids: CASSLDRGPYNEQFF. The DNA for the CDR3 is TGTGCCAGCAGTCTGGACAGGGGGCCTTACAATGAGCAGTTCTTC.

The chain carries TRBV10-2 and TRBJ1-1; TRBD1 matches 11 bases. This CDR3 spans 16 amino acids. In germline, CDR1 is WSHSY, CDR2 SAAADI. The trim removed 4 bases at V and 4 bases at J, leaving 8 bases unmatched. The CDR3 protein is CASSAPGTGGSTEAFF. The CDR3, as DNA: TGCGCCAGCAGTGCACCTGGGACAGGGGGTAGCACTGAAGCTTTCTTT.

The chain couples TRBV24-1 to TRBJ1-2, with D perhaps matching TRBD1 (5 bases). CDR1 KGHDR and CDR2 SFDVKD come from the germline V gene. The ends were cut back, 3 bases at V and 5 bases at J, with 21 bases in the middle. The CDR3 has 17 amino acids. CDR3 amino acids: CATSDPLGGESGYGYTF. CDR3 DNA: TGTGCCACCAGTGATCCTCTCGGGGGGGAGTCGGGGTATGGCTACACCTTC.

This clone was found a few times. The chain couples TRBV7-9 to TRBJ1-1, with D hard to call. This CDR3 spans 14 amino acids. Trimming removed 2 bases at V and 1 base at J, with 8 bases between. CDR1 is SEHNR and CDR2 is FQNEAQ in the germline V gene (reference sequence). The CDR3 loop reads CASSLWQRNTEAFF. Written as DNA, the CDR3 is TGTGCCAGCAGCTTATGGCAGCGGAACACTGAAGCTTTCTTT.

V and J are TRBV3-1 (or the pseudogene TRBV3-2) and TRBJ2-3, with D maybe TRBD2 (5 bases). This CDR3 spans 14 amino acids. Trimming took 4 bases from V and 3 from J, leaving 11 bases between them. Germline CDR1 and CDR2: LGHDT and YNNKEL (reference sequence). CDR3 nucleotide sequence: TGTGCCAGCAGCCCGGCCCGAGGGACAGATACGCAGTATTTT. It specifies CASSPARGTDTQYF.

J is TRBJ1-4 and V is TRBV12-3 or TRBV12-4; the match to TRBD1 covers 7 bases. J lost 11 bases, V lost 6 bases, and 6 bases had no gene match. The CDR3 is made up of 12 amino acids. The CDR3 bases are TGTGCCAGCAGCCTAGACAGGGACAAACTGTTTTTT. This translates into CASSLDRDKLFF.

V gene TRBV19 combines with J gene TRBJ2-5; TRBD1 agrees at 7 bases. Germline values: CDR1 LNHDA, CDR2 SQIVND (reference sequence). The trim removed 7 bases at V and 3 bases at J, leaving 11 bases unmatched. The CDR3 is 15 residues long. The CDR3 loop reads CASKGLRGQKETQYF. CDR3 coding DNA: TGTGCCAGTAAGGGTCTGAGGGGGCAGAAAGAGACCCAGTACTTC. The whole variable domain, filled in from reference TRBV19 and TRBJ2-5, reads DGGITQSPKYLFRKEGQNVTLSCEQNLNHDAMYWYRQDPGQGLRLIYYSQIVNDFQKGDIAEGYSVSREKKESFPLTVTSAQKNPTAFYLCASKGLRGQKETQYFGPGTRLLVL.

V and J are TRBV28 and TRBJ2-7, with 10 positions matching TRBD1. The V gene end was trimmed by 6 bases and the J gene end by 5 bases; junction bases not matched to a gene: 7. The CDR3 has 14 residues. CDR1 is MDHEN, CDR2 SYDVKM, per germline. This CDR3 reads CASRYDRGRDEQYF. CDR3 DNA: TGTGCCAGCAGATATGACAGGGGGCGCGACGAGCAGTACTTC.

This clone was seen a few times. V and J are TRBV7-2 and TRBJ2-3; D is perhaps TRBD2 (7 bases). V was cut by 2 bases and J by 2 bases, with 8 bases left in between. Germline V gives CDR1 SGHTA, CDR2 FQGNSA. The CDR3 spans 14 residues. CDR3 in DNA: TGTGCCAGCAGCTTACGGGGGGCCACAGATACGCAGTATTTT. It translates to CASSLRGATDTQYF. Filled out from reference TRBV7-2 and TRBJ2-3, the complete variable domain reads GAGVSQSPSNKVTEKGKDVELRCDPISGHTALYWYRQSLGQGLEFLIYFQGNSAPDKSGLPSDRFSAERTGGSVSTLTIQRTQQEDSAVYLCASSLRGATDTQYFGPGTRLTVL.